Listed below are T cell receptor beta chains from one sample, sequenced in a study of blood T cell repertoires in COVID-19. Assay used: immunoSEQ multiplex PCR; TCRdb lists only in-frame clones, some missing. The sample lists about 48,000 clones, around 86% occurring once. Source material: peripheral blood. All receptors derive from a woman aged 80 or over with acute or convalescent COVID-19. Each CDR3 is given with its conserved first and last residue. D genes are given only for firm matches. Part of the rows lack a size; the others show once, few, many or a class for expanded clones.

j_call,v_call,d_call,clone_size,cdr3_aa,cdr3_nt
TRBJ1-4,TRBV2,.,medium-sized,CASSGQGQDEKLFF,TGTGCCAGCAGCGGACAAGGGCAGGACGAAAAACTGTTTTTT
TRBJ1-1,TRBV5-6,.,.,CASSLIMGQNTEAFF,TGTGCCAGCAGCTTAATAATGGGGCAGAACACTGAAGCTTTCTTT
TRBJ1-2,TRBV3-1/TRBV3-2,TRBD1,.,CASSQMGTGGFFYGYTF,TGTGCCAGCAGCCAAATGGGGACAGGGGGATTCTTTTATGGCTACACCTTC
TRBJ1-2,TRBV7-8,.,.,CASSPGVGYTF,TGTGCCAGCAGCCCAGGGGTGGGCTACACCTTC
TRBJ1-5,TRBV15,TRBD1,.,CATSRDRPNQPQHF,TGTGCCACCAGCAGGGACAGGCCTAATCAGCCCCAGCATTTT
TRBJ2-2,TRBV20-1,.,.,CSASRGAYTGELFF,TGCAGTGCTAGTCGAGGAGCTTACACCGGGGAGCTGTTTTTT
TRBJ2-7,TRBV11-3,.,.,CASSSTGYEQYF,TGTGCCAGCAGCTCGACCGGGTACGAGCAGTACTTC
TRBJ2-2,TRBV18,TRBD1,.,CASSPQGQGAGELFF,TGTGCCAGCTCACCACAGGGACAGGGTGCCGGGGAGCTGTTTTTT
TRBJ1-2,TRBV3-1/TRBV3-2,.,.,CASSETTGFYGYTF,TGTGCCAGCAGCGAGACTACAGGGTTCTATGGCTACACCTTC
TRBJ1-5,TRBV6-5,TRBD1,.,CASRGQGDQPQHF,TGTGCCAGCAGGGGACAGGGGGATCAGCCCCAGCATTTT
TRBJ1-1,TRBV4-1,.,.,CASRGIGDTEAFF,TGCGCCAGCAGAGGTATAGGGGACACTGAAGCTTTCTTT
TRBJ1-2,TRBV30,.,once,CAWSQTGYGYTF,TGTGCCTGGAGCCAGACAGGCTATGGCTACACCTTC
TRBJ2-7,TRBV11-2,.,once,CASSSEGGAAYEQYF,TGTGCCAGCAGCTCCGAAGGGGGGGCGGCTTACGAGCAGTACTTC
TRBJ2-1,TRBV29-1,.,.,CSVSQTVNEQFF,TGCAGCGTCTCCCAGACAGTTAATGAGCAGTTCTTC
TRBJ2-3,TRBV18,TRBD1,.,CASSAQGAADTQYF,TGTGCCAGCTCAGCACAGGGGGCGGCAGATACGCAGTATTTT
TRBJ2-7,TRBV11-2,TRBD2,.,CASSPKRAGGSNEQYF,TGTGCCAGCAGCCCCAAGAGGGCGGGGGGAAGCAACGAGCAGTACTTC
TRBJ1-1,TRBV18,.,.,CASSPGVTTEAFF,TGTGCCAGCTCACCGGGAGTAACCACTGAAGCTTTCTTT
TRBJ1-3,TRBV5-4,TRBD1,.,CASSLAPGQGSGNTIYF,TGTGCCAGCAGCTTGGCGCCGGGACAGGGGTCTGGAAACACCATATATTTT
TRBJ2-1,TRBV10-3,.,.,CAISVGAGSSNEQFF,TGTGCCATCAGTGTGGGGGCAGGGTCTAGCAATGAGCAGTTCTTC
TRBJ2-3,TRBV28,.,many,CASSFLAGTDTQYF,TGTGCCAGCAGTTTTTTAGCAGGCACAGATACGCAGTATTTT
TRBJ1-6,TRBV6-5,TRBD1,.,CASTGQGYNSPLHF,TGTGCCAGCACCGGACAGGGCTATAATTCACCCCTCCACTTT
TRBJ1-5,TRBV4-1,.,.,CASSHGGFNQPQHF,TGCGCCAGCAGCCACGGTGGTTTCAATCAGCCCCAGCATTTT
TRBJ1-2,TRBV28,TRBD1,.,CASSPTGTYGYTF,TGTGCCAGCAGTCCGACAGGGACCTATGGCTACACCTTC
TRBJ1-4,TRBV30,TRBD1,.,CAWSGTGATNEKLFF,TGTGCCTGGAGTGGGACAGGGGCAACTAATGAAAAACTGTTTTTT
TRBJ2-5,TRBV6-2/TRBV6-3,TRBD2,.,CASSYGGGSLAGIKETQYF,TGTGCCAGCAGTTACGGAGGAGGGAGTCTAGCGGGGATTAAAGAGACCCAGTACTTC
TRBJ2-2,TRBV3-1/TRBV3-2,TRBD2,.,CASSQTGTSGGWNTGELFF,TGTGCCAGCAGCCAAACCGGGACTAGCGGGGGGTGGAACACCGGGGAGCTGTTTTTT
TRBJ2-1,TRBV5-8,TRBD2,.,CASSLWSSGNNEQFF,TGTGCCAGCAGCTTGTGGTCTAGCGGGAACAATGAGCAGTTCTTC
TRBJ1-4,TRBV4-1,TRBD1,.,CASSQGDRGREKLFF,TGCGCCAGCAGCCAAGGAGACAGGGGACGAGAAAAACTGTTTTTT
TRBJ2-5,TRBV2,TRBD1,.,CASRETGGAGETQYF,TGTGCCAGCAGGGAGACAGGGGGCGCAGGGGAGACCCAGTACTTC
TRBJ1-5,TRBV11-2,.,.,CASRMGHLSNQPQHF,TGTGCCAGCAGAATGGGACACCTGAGCAATCAGCCCCAGCATTTT
TRBJ1-1,TRBV19,.,.,CATSRGGLDTEAFF,TGTGCCACTTCGAGGGGGGGTTTGGACACTGAAGCTTTCTTT
TRBJ2-5,TRBV7-2,.,.,CASSLGGGRQETQYF,TGTGCCAGCAGCTTAGGCGGGGGCCGTCAAGAGACCCAGTACTTC
TRBJ1-1,TRBV10-3,TRBD1,.,CAISQGAGTEAFF,TGTGCCATCAGTCAGGGGGCGGGCACTGAAGCTTTCTTT
TRBJ2-3,TRBV5-1,TRBD1,.,CASSPQGVTSTDTQYF,TGCGCCAGCAGCCCACAGGGGGTGACTAGCACAGATACGCAGTATTTT
TRBJ1-3,TRBV19,TRBD1,.,CASSMKDQGVNTIYF,TGTGCCAGTAGTATGAAGGATCAGGGGGTGAACACCATATATTTT
TRBJ1-1,TRBV7-3,.,.,CASSPGGGTEAFF,TGTGCCAGCAGCCCGGGAGGGGGTACTGAAGCTTTCTTT